Shown below are 29 T cell receptor beta chains from a single sample sequenced in a study of cytomegalovirus exposure and HLA in healthy donors. Profiled with immunoSEQ multiplex PCR; TCRdb holds only in-frame clones, not every one. The sample shows 85,000 to 90,000 clones, approximately 96% of them seen only once. Sequenced: PBMCs. The source of these receptors is a man between 18 and 29 years old in good health and CMV-seronegative.

This sequence joins TRBV30 and TRBJ2-7; tentative D call: TRBD1 (5 bases). CDR1 is GTSNPN, CDR2 SVGIG, per germline (reference sequence). Trimming pared 0 bases from V and 4 bases from J, leaving 22 bases between. CDR3 length equals 17 residues. CDR3 in DNA: TGTGCCTGGAGTGTAGGGTCCCCAGGGCTGTCCCTATACGAGCAGTACTTC. Its protein product is CAWSVGSPGLSLYEQYF.

The rearrangement links TRBV4-2 to TRBJ2-1; TRBD2 is a possible D gene (6 bases). Between the trimmed V and J ends, which lost 0 bases and 5 bases, there was a span of 11 bases. This CDR3 has 15 amino acids. Germline CDR1 is LGHNA and CDR2 is YNFKEQ. CDR3 protein: CASSQEAGLDNEQFF. The CDR3 nucleotides are TGTGCCAGCAGCCAAGAGGCGGGACTCGACAATGAGCAGTTCTTC.

The DNA of the CDR3 is TGCGCCAGCAGCCTCGGACAGTCGGAGACCCAGTACTTC. This gives the protein CASSLGQSETQYF. The chain joins TRBV5-1 to TRBJ2-5, with a possible D match to TRBD1 (6 bases). The CDR3 is made up of 13 amino acids. Germline V gene lookup returns CDR1 SGHRS and CDR2 YFSETQ. V was pared by 4 bases and J by 5 bases, with 12 bases between.

The chain is built from TRBV5-1 and TRBJ1-2, with 10 bases fitting TRBD1. Trimming removed 4 bases from V and 0 bases from J; junction bases left unmatched: 3. CDR3 length: 15 amino acids. CDR1 and CDR2 (germline): SGHRS, YFSETQ. The CDR3 loop reads CASSGGQGPNYGYTF. Written as DNA, the CDR3 is TGCGCCAGCAGCGGGGGACAGGGGCCTAACTATGGCTACACCTTC.

This rearrangement joins TRBV6-1 to TRBJ2-7; the D is unclear. This CDR3 is 11 amino acids long. The germline V gene encodes CDR1 MNHNS and CDR2 SASEGT. The germline V and J ends were trimmed by 7 bases and 4 bases, with 8 bases remaining between them. The CDR3 is CASMWAYEQYF. In DNA, the CDR3 is TGTGCCAGCATGTGGGCGTACGAGCAGTACTTC.

J is TRBJ2-3 and V is TRBV5-5; a weak D match, TRBD2 (5 bases). Germline loops: CDR1 SGHKS, CDR2 YYEKEE (reference sequence). V lost 3 bases and J lost 2, with 10 bases in between. This CDR3 contains 14 residues. CDR3 loop: CASSSSGFTDTQYF. CDR3 in DNA: TGTGCCAGCAGCTCAAGCGGATTCACAGATACGCAGTATTTT.

The V gene is TRBV21-1, the J gene TRBJ2-1; the D call in the table, TRBD1, was not verified against the DNA. TRBV21-1 is recorded as a pseudogene. The CDR3 contains 17 residues. CDR3: CASSKAPGQGIVDEQFF. CDR3 nucleotides: TGTGCCAGCAGCAAAGCGCCGGGACAGGGGATCGTTGATGAGCAGTTCTTC.

The chain has TRBV5-1 and TRBJ2-3; 7 positions match TRBD1. The junction had 6 bases not matched to a gene; V was cut back by 3 bases and J by 2 bases. Germline V gene data show CDR1 as SGHRS and CDR2 as YFSETQ. CDR3 length: 15 residues. The CDR3 is CASSSGQRPTDTQYF. CDR3 nucleotides: TGCGCCAGCAGCTCGGGACAGCGGCCCACAGATACGCAGTATTTT.

V gene TRBV19 combines with J gene TRBJ2-7, with TRBD1 identical over 8 bases. The CDR3 has 14 amino acids. Germline V gene lookup returns CDR1 LNHDA and CDR2 SQIVND (reference sequence). The ends lost 3 bases at V and 5 bases at J; junction bases unmatched: 6. CDR3 sequence: CASSITGGLDEQYF. The DNA for the CDR3 is TGTGCCAGTAGTATCACAGGGGGGTTGGACGAGCAGTACTTC.

Here the CDR3 DNA reads TGTGCCAGCAGTGAACGAGGGACAGGGGTCTACGAGCAGTACTTC. It codes for CASSERGTGVYEQYF. The chain combines TRBV2 with TRBJ2-7; TRBD1 matches 10 bases. The CDR3 consists of 15 residues. From germline, CDR1 is SNHLY and CDR2 FYNNEI. Trimming cost V 2 bases and J 3 bases; bases outside gene matches: 4.

This chain connects TRBV5-1 to TRBJ2-3, with 10 bases aligning to TRBD2. This CDR3 has 17 amino acids. Germline loops: CDR1 SGHRS, CDR2 YFSETQ. Unmatched junction bases numbered 7, after V lost 0 bases and J lost 3 bases. CDR3: CASSLVTRTSGTDTQYF. The CDR3 region has the DNA TGCGCCAGCAGCTTGGTTACCAGGACTAGCGGTACAGATACGCAGTATTTT.

The J gene is TRBJ2-1, the V gene TRBV5-6, with 8 bases that match TRBD1. The CDR3 is 15 amino acids. The V segment lost 4 bases and the J segment 3 bases; nucleotides outside the gene matches: 6. Germline V gives CDR1 SGHDT, CDR2 YYEEEE. The CDR3 DNA sequence: TGTGCCAGCAGCGCCTTGGACAGGGACTACAATGAGCAGTTCTTC. Residues: CASSALDRDYNEQFF.

This rearrangement joins TRBV11-3 to TRBJ1-2; D might be TRBD1 (5 bases). V lost 3 bases to trimming and J lost 7 bases, with 12 bases between them. Germline V lookup: CDR1 SGHNT, CDR2 YENEEA. The CDR3 totals 13 residues. In DNA form, the CDR3 reads TGTGCCAGCAGCTTGGGGGGAATGTCTGGCTACACCTTC. It specifies CASSLGGMSGYTF.

The chain combines TRBV10-1 with TRBJ2-3; D perhaps matches TRBD2 (5 bases). The V end was cut by 3 bases, the J end by 2 bases, with 12 bases between. Germline-derived CDR1 and CDR2 are WNHNN and SYGVQD (reference sequence). The CDR3 is 15 amino acids. The CDR3 bases are TGCGCCAGCAGTGACGGGCTAGCCACCACAGATACGCAGTATTTT. Translation: CASSDGLATTDTQYF.

The V and J genes are TRBV2 and TRBJ2-7, with D maybe TRBD1 (6 bases). The CDR3 runs 15 residues. Between the trimmed V and J ends, which lost 5 bases and 3 bases, there was a span of 17 bases. Germline loops: CDR1 SNHLY, CDR2 FYNNEI. For the CDR3, the DNA is TGTGCCAGCAGTACCCCTTTTGGGACATACTACGAGCAGTACTTC. It codes for CASSTPFGTYYEQYF.

The rearrangement joins TRBV27 to TRBJ2-1, with 7 bases matching TRBD1. Germline V gene sequence: CDR1 MNHEY, CDR2 SMNVEV (reference sequence). The CDR3 has 13 amino acids. V shed 0 bases, J shed 8 bases, and the junction held 1 base outside the gene matches. In nucleotides, the CDR3 is TGTGCCAGCAGTTTATCCACAGGGGATGAGCAGTTCTTC. This encodes CASSLSTGDEQFF.

J is TRBJ2-7 and V is TRBV9; D uncertain. Trimming took 4 bases from V and 3 from J, leaving 14 bases between them. The CDR3 is 14 residues long. Germline V gene sequence: CDR1 SGDLS, CDR2 YYNGEE. DNA of the CDR3: TGTGCCAGCAGCCCCTCTAGAGTAGGCTACGAGCAGTACTTC. This gives the protein CASSPSRVGYEQYF.

The chain combines TRBV15 with TRBJ1-1; unclear D gene. The CDR3 totals 14 residues. V lost 0 bases, J lost 1 base, and 6 bases lay in between. CDR1 is LNHNV, CDR2 YYDKDF, per germline (reference sequence). The CDR3 protein is CATSRERGNTEAFF. CDR3 bases: TGTGCCACCAGCAGAGAACGGGGGAACACTGAAGCTTTCTTT.

The gene calls are TRBV4-3 and TRBJ2-1; a possible D gene is TRBD2 (6 bases). The CDR3 is 15 residues long. Per germline, CDR1 LGHNA and CDR2 YSLEER. V lost 0 bases to trimming and J lost 9 bases, with 15 bases between them. The CDR3 protein is CASSQDGGQEGEQFF. CDR3 DNA sequence: TGCGCCAGCAGCCAAGATGGCGGGCAGGAGGGTGAGCAGTTCTTC.

The V call is TRBV19, the J call TRBJ2-4; the match to TRBD1 covers 8 bases. J was trimmed by 6 bases and V by 5 bases; bases with no gene match: 6. Germline CDR1 LNHDA, CDR2 SQIVND (reference sequence). This CDR3 has 14 amino acids. The DNA for the CDR3 is TGTGCCAGTAGTCTGAGGACAGGGCCAAACATTCAGTACTTC. This sequence encodes CASSLRTGPNIQYF.

The rearrangement links TRBV6-5 to TRBJ2-1, with 14 bases identical to TRBD2. In germline, CDR1 is MNHEY, CDR2 SVGAGI. J gave up 6 bases and V 6 bases, and 4 bases lay outside the gene matches. This CDR3 has 15 residues. CDR3 nucleotide sequence: TGTGCCAGCAGAAGACTAGCGGGAGGGCCCAATGAGCAGTTCTTC. Residues: CASRRLAGGPNEQFF.

This chain links TRBV4-1 with TRBJ2-7; D might be TRBD2 (7 bases). The length of the CDR3 is 17 residues. The germline CDR1 and CDR2 sequences are MGHRA and YSYEKL. Trimming removed 3 bases at V and 3 bases at J, with 21 bases between. CDR3 region: CASSHNLGGLPIYEQYF. CDR3 nucleotides: TGCGCCAGCAGCCACAACTTGGGGGGGCTTCCCATCTACGAGCAGTACTTC.

The chain is built from TRBV6-1 and TRBJ1-4; tentative D call: TRBD1 (5 bases). Trimming pared 2 bases from V and 11 bases from J, leaving 15 bases between. Germline V CDR1 and CDR2: MNHNS, SASEGT. This CDR3 contains 14 residues. The CDR3 nucleotides are TGTGCCAGCAGTGAAACTGGAGGGGTGACGAAACTGTTTTTT. Protein product: CASSETGGVTKLFF.

The CDR3 protein is CASSGTGTSDGEQFF. The DNA of the CDR3 is TGTGCCAGCAGCGGGACCGGGACTAGCGATGGTGAGCAGTTCTTC. The rearrangement joins TRBV4-2 to TRBJ2-1; TRBD2 matches 10 bases. This CDR3 spans 15 amino acids. CDR1 is LGHNA and CDR2 is YNFKEQ in the germline V gene. The junction had 10 bases not matched to a gene; V was cut back by 5 bases and J by 9 bases.

As concerns this clone: Other DNA sequences from this sample encode an identical CDR3 as well. This rearrangement joins TRBV11-3 to TRBJ2-1; 9 positions match TRBD2. In germline, CDR1 is SGHNT, CDR2 YENEEA. The CDR3 is 15 amino acids. J was trimmed by 4 bases and V by 0 bases; bases with no gene match: 1. CDR3 DNA sequence: TGTGCCAGCAGCTTAGAACTAGCGGGTTACAATGAGCAGTTCTTC. This sequence encodes CASSLELAGYNEQFF.

This rearrangement joins TRBV30 to TRBJ1-1; D not resolved. V lost 8 bases, J lost 3 bases, and 19 bases lay in between. This CDR3 region has 14 residues. Looked up from germline, CDR1 is GTSNPN and CDR2 is SVGIG (reference sequence). The CDR3 region is CAGKVEVWDTEAFF. CDR3 bases: TGTGCCGGAAAGGTCGAGGTTTGGGACACTGAAGCTTTCTTT.

This chain joins TRBV7-2 and TRBJ2-3; 8 bases align to TRBD2. With 1 base clipped from V and 0 bases from J, the junction kept 3 bases outside the gene matches. The CDR3 is made up of 16 amino acids. The germline V gene encodes CDR1 SGHTA and CDR2 FQGNSA. CDR3 residues: CASSLGASGSTDTQYF. Here the CDR3 DNA reads TGTGCCAGCAGCTTAGGGGCTAGCGGGAGCACAGATACGCAGTATTTT.

This chain connects TRBV7-9 to TRBJ2-7; tentatively, D is TRBD2 (7 bases). The V end was cut by 3 bases, the J end by 2 bases, with 11 bases between. This CDR3 has 14 residues. Germline lookup yields CDR1 SEHNR and CDR2 FQNEAQ (reference sequence). The CDR3 is CASSLGGGTYEQYV. CDR3 nucleotide sequence: TGTGCCAGCAGCTTGGGGGGGGGCACCTACGAGCAGTACGTC.

The V and J genes are TRBV6-5 and TRBJ1-2, with 7 bases that match TRBD1. This CDR3 region has 13 residues. J gave up 4 bases and V 6 bases, and 5 bases lay outside the gene matches. Germline V lookup: CDR1 MNHEY, CDR2 SVGAGI. CDR3 in amino acids: CASSQGDLYGYTF. For the CDR3, the DNA is TGTGCCAGCAGCCAGGGGGACCTCTATGGCTACACCTTC.